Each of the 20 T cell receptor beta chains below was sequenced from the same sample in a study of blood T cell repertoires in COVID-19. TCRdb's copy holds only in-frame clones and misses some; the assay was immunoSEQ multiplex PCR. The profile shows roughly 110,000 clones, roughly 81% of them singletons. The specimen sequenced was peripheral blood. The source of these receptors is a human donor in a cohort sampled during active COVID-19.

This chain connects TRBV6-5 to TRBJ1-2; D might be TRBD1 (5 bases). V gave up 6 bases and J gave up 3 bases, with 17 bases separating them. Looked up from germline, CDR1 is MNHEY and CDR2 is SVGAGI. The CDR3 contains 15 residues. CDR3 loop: CASSPIGGGDYGYTF. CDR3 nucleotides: TGTGCCAGCAGCCCAATTGGGGGAGGAGACTATGGCTACACCTTC.

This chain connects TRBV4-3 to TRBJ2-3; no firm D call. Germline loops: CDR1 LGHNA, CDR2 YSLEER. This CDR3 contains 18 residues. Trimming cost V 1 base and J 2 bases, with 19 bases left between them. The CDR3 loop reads CASSQVPRRETYTDTQYF. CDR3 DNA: TGCGCCAGCAGCCAAGTTCCGCGGAGAGAGACCTACACAGATACGCAGTATTTT.

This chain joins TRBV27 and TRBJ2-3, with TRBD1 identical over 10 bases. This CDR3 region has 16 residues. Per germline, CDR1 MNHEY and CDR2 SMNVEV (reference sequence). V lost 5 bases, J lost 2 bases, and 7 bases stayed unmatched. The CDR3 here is CASSRAGQGITDTQYF. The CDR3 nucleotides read TGTGCCAGCAGTCGCGCGGGACAGGGGATCACAGATACGCAGTATTTT.

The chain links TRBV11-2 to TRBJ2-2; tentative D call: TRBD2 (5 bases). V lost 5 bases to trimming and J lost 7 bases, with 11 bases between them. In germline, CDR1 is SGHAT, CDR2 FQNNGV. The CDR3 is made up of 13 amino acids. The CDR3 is CASSLLEGGELFF. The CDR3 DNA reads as TGTGCCAGCAGCCTACTCGAGGGCGGGGAGCTGTTTTTT.

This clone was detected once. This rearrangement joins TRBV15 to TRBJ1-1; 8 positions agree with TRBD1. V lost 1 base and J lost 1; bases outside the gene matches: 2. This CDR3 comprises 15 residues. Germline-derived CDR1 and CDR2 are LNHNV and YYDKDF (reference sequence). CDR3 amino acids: CATSRAGTGNTEAFF. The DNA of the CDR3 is TGTGCCACCAGCAGAGCCGGGACAGGGAACACTGAAGCTTTCTTT.

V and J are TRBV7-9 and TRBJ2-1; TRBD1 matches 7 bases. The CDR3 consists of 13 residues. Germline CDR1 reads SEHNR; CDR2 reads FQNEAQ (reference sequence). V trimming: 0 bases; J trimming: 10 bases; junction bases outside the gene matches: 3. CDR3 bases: TGTGCCAGCAGCTTAGCAGGGGGCAAAGAGCAGTTCTTC. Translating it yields CASSLAGGKEQFF.

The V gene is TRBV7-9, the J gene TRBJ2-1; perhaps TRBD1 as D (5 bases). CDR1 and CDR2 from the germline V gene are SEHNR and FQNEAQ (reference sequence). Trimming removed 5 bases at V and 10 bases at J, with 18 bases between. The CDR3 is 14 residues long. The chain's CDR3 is CASSKTPRVEEQFF. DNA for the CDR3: TGTGCCAGCAGCAAAACCCCCAGGGTGGAAGAGCAGTTCTTC.

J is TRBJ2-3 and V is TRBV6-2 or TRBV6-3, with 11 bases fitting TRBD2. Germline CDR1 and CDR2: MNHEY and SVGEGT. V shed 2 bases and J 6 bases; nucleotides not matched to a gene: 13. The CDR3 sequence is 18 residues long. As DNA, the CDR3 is TGTGCCAGCAGTTACATTCCTAGCGGGGGGCCCGGGCGGGATACGCAGTATTTT. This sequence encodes CASSYIPSGGPGRDTQYF.

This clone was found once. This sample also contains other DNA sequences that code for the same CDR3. The CDR3 DNA follows: TGCGCCAGCAGCGGACAGGGGGCCTACAATGAGCAGTTCTTC. Protein: CASSGQGAYNEQFF. The chain joins TRBV5-1 to TRBJ2-1, with 10 bases lining up with TRBD1. Germline-derived CDR1 and CDR2 are SGHRS and YFSETQ. V was pared by 4 bases and J by 2 bases, with 0 bases of the junction left unmatched. This CDR3 is 14 amino acids long.

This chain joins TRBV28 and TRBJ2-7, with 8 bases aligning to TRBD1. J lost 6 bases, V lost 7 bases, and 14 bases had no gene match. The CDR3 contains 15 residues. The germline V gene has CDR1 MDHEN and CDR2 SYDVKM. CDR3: CASKPSGRGLFEQYF. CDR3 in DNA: TGTGCCAGCAAACCCTCGGGCAGGGGGCTATTCGAGCAGTACTTC.

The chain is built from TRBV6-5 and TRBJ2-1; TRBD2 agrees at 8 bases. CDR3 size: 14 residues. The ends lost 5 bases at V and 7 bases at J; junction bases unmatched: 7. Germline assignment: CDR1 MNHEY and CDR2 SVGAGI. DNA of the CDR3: TGTGCCAGCAGTCAGGTAGCGGGGCAGAATGAGCAGTTCTTC. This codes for CASSQVAGQNEQFF.

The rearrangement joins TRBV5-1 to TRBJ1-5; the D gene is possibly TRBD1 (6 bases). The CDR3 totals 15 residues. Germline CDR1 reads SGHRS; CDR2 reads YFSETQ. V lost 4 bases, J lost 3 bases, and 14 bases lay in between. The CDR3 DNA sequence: TGCGCCAGCAGCCTAACTAACAGGGACAATCAGCCCCAGCATTTT. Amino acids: CASSLTNRDNQPQHF.

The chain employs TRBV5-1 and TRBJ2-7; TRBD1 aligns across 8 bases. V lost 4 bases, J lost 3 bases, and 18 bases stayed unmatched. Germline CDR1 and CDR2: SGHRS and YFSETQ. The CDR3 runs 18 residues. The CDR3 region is CASSDGQGRSRFLYEQYF. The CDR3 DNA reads TGCGCCAGCAGCGACGGACAGGGCAGGTCTAGATTTCTCTACGAGCAGTACTTC.

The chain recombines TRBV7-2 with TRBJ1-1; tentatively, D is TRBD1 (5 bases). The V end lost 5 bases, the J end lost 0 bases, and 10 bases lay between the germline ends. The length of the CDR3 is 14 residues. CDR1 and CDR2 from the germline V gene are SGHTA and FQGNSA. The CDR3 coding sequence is TGTGCCAGCAGCCGCGCGGGGCTGAACACTGAAGCTTTCTTT. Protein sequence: CASSRAGLNTEAFF.

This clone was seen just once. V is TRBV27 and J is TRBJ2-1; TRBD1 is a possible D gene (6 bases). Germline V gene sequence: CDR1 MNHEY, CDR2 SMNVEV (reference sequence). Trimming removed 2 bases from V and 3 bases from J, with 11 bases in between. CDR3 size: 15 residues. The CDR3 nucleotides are TGTGCCAGCAGTTTAAACAGGGTTGGCTACAATGAGCAGTTCTTC. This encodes CASSLNRVGYNEQFF.

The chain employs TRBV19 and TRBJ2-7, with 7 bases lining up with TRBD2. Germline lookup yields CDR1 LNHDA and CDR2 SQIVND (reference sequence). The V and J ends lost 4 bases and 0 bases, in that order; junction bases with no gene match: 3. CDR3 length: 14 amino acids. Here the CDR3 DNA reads TGTGCCAGTAGTACTAGCGGTAGCTCCTACGAGCAGTACTTC. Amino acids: CASSTSGSSYEQYF.

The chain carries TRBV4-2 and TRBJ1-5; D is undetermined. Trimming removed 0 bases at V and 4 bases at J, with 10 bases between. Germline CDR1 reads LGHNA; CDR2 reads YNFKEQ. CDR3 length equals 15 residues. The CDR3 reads CASSQDRQVNQPQHF. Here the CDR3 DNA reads TGTGCCAGCAGCCAAGATCGGCAGGTGAATCAGCCCCAGCATTTT.

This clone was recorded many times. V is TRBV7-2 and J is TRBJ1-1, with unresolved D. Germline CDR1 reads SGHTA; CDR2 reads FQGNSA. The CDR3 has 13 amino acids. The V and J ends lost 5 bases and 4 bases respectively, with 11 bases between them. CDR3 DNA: TGTGCCAGCAGCATCGGGTCTTCCACTGAAGCTTTCTTT. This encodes CASSIGSSTEAFF.

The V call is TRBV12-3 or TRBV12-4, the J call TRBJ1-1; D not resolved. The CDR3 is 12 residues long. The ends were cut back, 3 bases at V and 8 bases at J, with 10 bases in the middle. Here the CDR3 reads CASSFSRSEAFF. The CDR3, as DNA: TGTGCCAGCAGTTTTTCCAGGTCAGAAGCTTTCTTT.

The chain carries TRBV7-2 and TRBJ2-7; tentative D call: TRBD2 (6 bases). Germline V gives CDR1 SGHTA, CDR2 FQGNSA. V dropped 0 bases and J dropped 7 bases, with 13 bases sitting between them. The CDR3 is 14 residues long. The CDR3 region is CASSLARTNGEQYF. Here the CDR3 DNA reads TGTGCCAGCAGCTTAGCGCGGACTAATGGGGAGCAGTACTTC.